The sequence of this T cell receptor (beta chain) was determined in a study of cytomegalovirus exposure and HLA in healthy donors. This clone was picked up a small number of times. The PCR contained 60 Vbeta and 13 Jbeta primers. TCRdb's table, derived via immunoSEQ multiplex PCR, lists solely in-frame clones and lacks some. Of some 110,000 clones in the sample, around 61% are singletons; the top ten hold 2% to 2.5%. CDR3 length equals 16 residues. The germline CDR1 and CDR2 sequences are SGHRS and YFSETQ. The V end lost 0 bases, the J end lost 2 bases, and 14 bases lay between the germline ends. The gene calls are TRBV5-1 and TRBJ1-2; D not resolved. This clonotype was obtained from a woman in her twenties or thirties in good health and CMV-seronegative. The specimen was PBMCs. The CDR3 reads CASSLEEGEVNYGYTF. The DNA for the CDR3 is TGCGCCAGCAGCTTGGAGGAGGGAGAAGTAAACTATGGCTACACCTTC.